This is a list of T cell receptor beta chains from one sample in a study of T cell repertoires in ileal Crohn's disease. Here immunoSEQ multiplex PCR was the method, and the copy in TCRdb shows in-frame clones only, minus some. The table includes more than 25,000 clones, roughly 75% detected once. Sequenced: ileal tissue. Receptor source: an adult with Crohn's disease. The CDR3 runs from the conserved cysteine through the conserved F or W. Each record gives: V gene, D gene, J gene, CDR3 protein, CDR3 DNA. D genes are given only for firm matches.

v_gene: TRBV2
d_gene: NA
j_gene: TRBJ1-1
CDR3aa: CATQQGRINTEAFF
CDR3nt: TGTGCCACCCAACAGGGACGGATCAACACTGAAGCTTTCTTT

v_gene: TRBV9
d_gene: NA
j_gene: TRBJ2-7
CDR3aa: CASSVGTGPYEQYF
CDR3nt: TGTGCCAGCAGCGTAGGTACAGGGCCCTACGAGCAGTACTTC

v_gene: TRBV19
d_gene: NA
j_gene: TRBJ1-1
CDR3aa: CASSPRTVRNTEAFF
CDR3nt: TGTGCCAGTAGTCCGCGGACAGTCCGGAACACTGAAGCTTTCTTT

v_gene: TRBV6-6
d_gene: TRBD1
j_gene: TRBJ1-5
CDR3aa: CASSGQGAGQPQHF
CDR3nt: TGTGCCAGCAGCGGACAGGGGGCAGGTCAGCCCCAGCATTTT

v_gene: TRBV4-3
d_gene: NA
j_gene: TRBJ2-4
CDR3aa: CASSQDSEGAGNIQYF
CDR3nt: TGCGCCAGCAGCCAAGATTCGGAGGGGGCGGGAAACATTCAGTACTTC

v_gene: TRBV5-4
d_gene: NA
j_gene: TRBJ2-2
CDR3aa: CASSKAGGNTGELFF
CDR3nt: TGTGCCAGCAGCAAGGCGGGCGGGAACACCGGGGAGCTGTTTTTT

v_gene: TRBV30
d_gene: NA
j_gene: TRBJ2-7
CDR3aa: CAWASGVEQYF
CDR3nt: TGTGCCTGGGCGTCAGGGGTGGAGCAGTACTTC

v_gene: TRBV11-2
d_gene: NA
j_gene: TRBJ2-7
CDR3aa: CASSFRGDEQYF
CDR3nt: TGTGCCAGCAGCTTCCGGGGAGACGAGCAGTACTTC

v_gene: TRBV5-6
d_gene: NA
j_gene: TRBJ2-7
CDR3aa: CASSLEGRPTYEQYF
CDR3nt: TGTGCCAGCAGCTTGGAGGGGCGACCGACCTACGAGCAGTACTTC

v_gene: TRBV27
d_gene: NA
j_gene: TRBJ2-3
CDR3aa: CASSPRFGPKYTDTQYF
CDR3nt: TGTGCCAGCAGTCCTAGGTTCGGCCCTAAATACACAGATACGCAGTATTTT